A selection of T cell receptor beta chains follows, all from one sample in a study of CD8 T cells in ankylosing spondylitis. TCRdb reanalysed the 5' RACE reads using MiXCR and keeps one entry per CDR3 protein. The table lists 150,000 to 200,000 distinct CDR3 sequences, roughly 20% of them singletons, with approximately 4.3% in the top ten. The sample taken for sequencing was blood, either unsorted or a sorted T cell fraction (not recorded which). The receptors shown here come from a male donor aged 10-29 years with ankylosing spondylitis or in good health (not recorded which). CDR3s include the opening cysteine and the closing phenylalanine or tryptophan. Each record gives: clone size, D gene, V gene, J gene, CDR3 DNA, CDR3 protein. The D gene is left open where the match is weak. Not all rows give a size; the values are once, few, many and, for expanded clones, a class.

-	-	TRBV18	TRBJ1-2	TGTGCCAGCTCACCAAGCGACTATGGCTACACCTTC	CASSPSDYGYTF
many	-	TRBV13	TRBJ2-3	TGTGCCAGCAGCCCCCCCAGGGACCAAACTAGCACAGATACGCAGTATTTT	CASSPPRDQTSTDTQYF
many	-	TRBV7-9	TRBJ1-6	TGTGCCAGCAGCTTATCCAGTTCGAATTCACCCCTCCACTTT	CASSLSSSNSPLHF
-	-	TRBV6-5	TRBJ1-1	TGTGCCAGCAGTTACGCGAGAGCCTCAAAAGAAGCTTTCTTT	CASSYARASKEAFF
many	-	TRBV18	TRBJ2-1	TGTGCCAGCTCACCACCTTCAAATGAGCAGTTCTTC	CASSPPSNEQFF
many	TRBD2	TRBV28	TRBJ2-7	TGTGCCAGCAGCCCCCCCTCGGGCGGGAGGGCCGGGTACTTC	CASSPPSGGRAGYF
many	TRBD1	TRBV20-1	TRBJ2-7	TGCAGTGCTAGAAGGACAGGCCCCTACGAGCAGTACTTC	CSARRTGPYEQYF
many	TRBD1	TRBV25-1	TRBJ2-2	TGTGCCAGCAGTGACCCAGGACAGGGGGCGTCCGGGGAGCTGTTTTTT	CASSDPGQGASGELFF
-	TRBD1	TRBV29-1	TRBJ1-2	TGCAGCGTCCTACGGACAGGGGATGGCTACCCCTTC	CSVLRTGDGYPF
many	-	TRBV6-2/TRBV6-3	TRBJ1-1	TGTGCCAGCAGTTACCGGGGGGCGGACACTGAAGCTTTCTTT	CASSYRGADTEAFF
many	TRBD1	TRBV6-1	TRBJ1-5	TGTGCCAGCAGTACGGGACAGGGGGGAAATCAGCCCCAGCATTTT	CASSTGQGGNQPQHF
many	-	TRBV4-1	TRBJ2-1	TGCGCCAGCAGCCGGGGAACTCCAATAGAGCAGTTCTTC	CASSRGTPIEQFF
many	-	TRBV2	TRBJ2-5	TGTGCCAGCAGCGCTAGTGGGGAAGAGACCCAGTACTTC	CASSASGEETQYF
-	-	TRBV6-2/TRBV6-3	TRBJ1-4	TGTGCCAGCGCCACAGGCGGGGGCACAACTAATGAAAAACTGTTTTTT	CASATGGGTTNEKLFF
many	-	TRBV7-2	TRBJ2-5	TGTGCCAGCAGCCCCGGAAGTTTGGAGACCCAGTACTTC	CASSPGSLETQYF
many	TRBD1	TRBV7-9	TRBJ2-3	TGTGCCAGCAGCTCGACAGGGGGCGTAGCGGATACGCAGTATTTT	CASSSTGGVADTQYF
-	TRBD1	TRBV27	TRBJ2-3	TGTGCCAGCAGTTTCTCCGGGACAGGGGGCCCAGATACGCAGTATTTT	CASSFSGTGGPDTQYF
few	-	TRBV27	TRBJ2-6	TGTGCCAGCAGTTTAATCCCTGGGGCCAACGTCCTGACTTTC	CASSLIPGANVLTF
-	-	TRBV29-1	TRBJ2-7	TGCAGCGTTGGGTTCCGGAGCTCCTACGAGCAGTACTTC	CSVGFRSSYEQYF
-	-	TRBV6-6	TRBJ2-4	TGTGCCAGCAGTTACATTCCCCTAGCCAAAAACATTCAGTACTTC	CASSYIPLAKNIQYF
many	TRBD1	TRBV2	TRBJ2-7	TGTGCCAGCAGCGACACCGGGACAGGGATCTACGAGCAGTACTTC	CASSDTGTGIYEQYF
-	-	TRBV11-2	TRBJ2-1	TGTGCCAGCAGCCCCGGTTTAACTGAGGGGTTTAATGAGCAGTTCTTC	CASSPGLTEGFNEQFF
many	-	TRBV10-3	TRBJ2-1	TGTGCCATCAGTGAGTCCCGGGACACGGGCGATGAGCAGTTCTTC	CAISESRDTGDEQFF
-	TRBD2	TRBV20-1	TRBJ2-5	TGCAGTGCCGTAGCGGGAGTAGTGGAGACCCAGTACTTC	CSAVAGVVETQYF
many	TRBD2	TRBV12-3/TRBV12-4	TRBJ2-7	TGTGCCAGCAGTCCTATAGCGGGGGGAGTATACGAGCAGTACTTC	CASSPIAGGVYEQYF
many	TRBD2	TRBV12-3/TRBV12-4	TRBJ2-1	TGTGCCAGCAGTCCTAGCGGGGTGGCCGGGGGGCAGTTCTTC	CASSPSGVAGGQFF
-	TRBD1	TRBV20-1	TRBJ1-1	TGCAGTGCATACAGGGGGAGTGCGTCGCTAGCTGAAGCTTTCTTT	CSAYRGSASLAEAFF
many	TRBD2	TRBV6-1	TRBJ2-1	TGTGCCAGCAGTGAAGGACTAGCGGGAGATCTGAAGTTCTTC	CASSEGLAGDLKFF
many	TRBD2	TRBV20-1	TRBJ2-1	TGCAGTGCTAGCCCCAGCGGGAGGGGTAATGAGCAGTTCTTC	CSASPSGRGNEQFF
-	-	TRBV29-1	TRBJ2-1	TGCAGCGTTGAAGACCGGGACGGACGAAATGAGCAGTTCTTC	CSVEDRDGRNEQFF
many	TRBD2	TRBV12-3/TRBV12-4	TRBJ2-1	TGTGCCAGCACCGGACTAGCGGGAGTCTATGAGCAGTTCTTC	CASTGLAGVYEQFF
many	-	TRBV12-3/TRBV12-4	TRBJ2-1	TGTGCCAGCATGAGGGGGGCAGGGTTCTTCTTC	CASMRGAGFFF